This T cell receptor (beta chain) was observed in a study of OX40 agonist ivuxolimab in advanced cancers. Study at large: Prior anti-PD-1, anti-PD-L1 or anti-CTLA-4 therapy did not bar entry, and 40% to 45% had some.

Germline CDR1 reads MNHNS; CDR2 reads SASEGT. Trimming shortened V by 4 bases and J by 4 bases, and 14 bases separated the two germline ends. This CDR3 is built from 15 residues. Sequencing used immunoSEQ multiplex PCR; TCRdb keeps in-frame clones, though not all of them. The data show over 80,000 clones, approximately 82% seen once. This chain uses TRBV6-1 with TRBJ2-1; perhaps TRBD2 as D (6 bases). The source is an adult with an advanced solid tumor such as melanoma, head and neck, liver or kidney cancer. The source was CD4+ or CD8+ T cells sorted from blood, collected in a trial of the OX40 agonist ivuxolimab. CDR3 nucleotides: TGTGCCAGCAGTGCGAGGGCGGGGACGTACAATGAGCAGTTCTTC. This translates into CASSARAGTYNEQFF.